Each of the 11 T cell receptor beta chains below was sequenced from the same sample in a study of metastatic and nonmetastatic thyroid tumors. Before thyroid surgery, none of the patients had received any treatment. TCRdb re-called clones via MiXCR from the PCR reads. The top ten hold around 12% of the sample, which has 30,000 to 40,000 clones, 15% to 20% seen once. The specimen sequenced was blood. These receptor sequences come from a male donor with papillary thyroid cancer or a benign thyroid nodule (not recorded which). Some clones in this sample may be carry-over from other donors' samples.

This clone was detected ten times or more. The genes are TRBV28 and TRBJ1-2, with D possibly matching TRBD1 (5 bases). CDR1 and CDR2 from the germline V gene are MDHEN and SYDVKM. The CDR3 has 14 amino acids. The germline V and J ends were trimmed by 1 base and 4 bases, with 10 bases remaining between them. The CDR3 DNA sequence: TGTGCCAGCAGTTTATCGGGACGTTCCTATGGCTACACCTTC. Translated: CASSLSGRSYGYTF.

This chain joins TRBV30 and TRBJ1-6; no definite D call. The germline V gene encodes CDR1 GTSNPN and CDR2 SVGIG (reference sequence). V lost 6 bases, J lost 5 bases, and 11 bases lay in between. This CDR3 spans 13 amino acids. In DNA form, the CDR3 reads TGTGCCTGCGCGGGATACCATAATTCACCCCTCCACTTT. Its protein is CACAGYHNSPLHF.

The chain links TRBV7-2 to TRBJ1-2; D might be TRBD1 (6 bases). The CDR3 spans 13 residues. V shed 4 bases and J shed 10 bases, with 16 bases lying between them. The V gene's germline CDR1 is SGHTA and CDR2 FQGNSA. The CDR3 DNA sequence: TGTGCCAGCAGCTCTGACAGGCCGAATGTCTACACCTTC. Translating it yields CASSSDRPNVYTF.

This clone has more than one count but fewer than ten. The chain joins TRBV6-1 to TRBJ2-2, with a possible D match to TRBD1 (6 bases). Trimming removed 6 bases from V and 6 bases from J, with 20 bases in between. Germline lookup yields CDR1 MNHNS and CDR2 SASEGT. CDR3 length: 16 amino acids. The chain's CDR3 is CASSSGTGNTAGELFF. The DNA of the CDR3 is TGTGCCAGCAGCTCCGGTACAGGGAATACTGCCGGGGAGCTGTTTTTT.

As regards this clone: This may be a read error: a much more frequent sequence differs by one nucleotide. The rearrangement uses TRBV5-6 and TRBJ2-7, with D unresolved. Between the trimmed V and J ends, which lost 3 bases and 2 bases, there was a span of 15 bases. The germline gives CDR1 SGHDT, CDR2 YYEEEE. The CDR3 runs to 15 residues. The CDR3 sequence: CASSSPGPSTYEQYF. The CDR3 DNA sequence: TGTGCCAGCAGCTCCCCGGGCCCTTCAACCTACGAGCAGTACTTC.

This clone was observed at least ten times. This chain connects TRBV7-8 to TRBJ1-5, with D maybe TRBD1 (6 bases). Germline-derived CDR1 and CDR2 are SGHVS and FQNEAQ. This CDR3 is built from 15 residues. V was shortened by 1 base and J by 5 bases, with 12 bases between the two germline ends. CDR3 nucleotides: TGTGCCAGCAGCTTAGTAGGCGGGGGGCATCAGCCCCAGCATTTT. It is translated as CASSLVGGGHQPQHF.

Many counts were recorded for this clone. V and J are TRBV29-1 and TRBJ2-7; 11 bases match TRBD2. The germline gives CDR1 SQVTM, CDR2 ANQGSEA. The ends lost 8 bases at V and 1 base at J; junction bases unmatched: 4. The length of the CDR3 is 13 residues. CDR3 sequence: CSTRLAGSYEQYF. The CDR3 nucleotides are TGCAGCACAAGACTAGCGGGATCCTACGAGCAGTACTTC.

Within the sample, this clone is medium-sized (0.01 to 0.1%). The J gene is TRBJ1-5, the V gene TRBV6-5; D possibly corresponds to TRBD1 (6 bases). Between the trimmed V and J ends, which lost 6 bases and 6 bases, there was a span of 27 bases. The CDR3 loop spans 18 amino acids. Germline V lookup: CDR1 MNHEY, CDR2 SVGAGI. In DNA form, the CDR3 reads TGTGCCAGCAGCCCCGCCGACTCCGAACAGGGACCAGCTCAGCCCCAGCATTTT. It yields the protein CASSPADSEQGPAQPQHF.

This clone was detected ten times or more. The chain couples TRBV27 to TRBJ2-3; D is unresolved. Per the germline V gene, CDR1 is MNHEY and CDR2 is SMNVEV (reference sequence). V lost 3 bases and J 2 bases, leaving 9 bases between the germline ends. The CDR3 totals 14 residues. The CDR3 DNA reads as TGTGCCAGCAGTTTGATCCAGAACACAGATACGCAGTATTTT. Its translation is CASSLIQNTDTQYF.

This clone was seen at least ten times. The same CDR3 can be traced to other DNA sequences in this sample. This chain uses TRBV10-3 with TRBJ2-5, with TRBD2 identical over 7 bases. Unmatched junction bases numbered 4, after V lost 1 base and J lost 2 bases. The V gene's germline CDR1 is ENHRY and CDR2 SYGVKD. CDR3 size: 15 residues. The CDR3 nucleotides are TGTGCCATCAGTGAGTACAGCGGGGCACAAGAGACCCAGTACTTC. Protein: CAISEYSGAQETQYF.

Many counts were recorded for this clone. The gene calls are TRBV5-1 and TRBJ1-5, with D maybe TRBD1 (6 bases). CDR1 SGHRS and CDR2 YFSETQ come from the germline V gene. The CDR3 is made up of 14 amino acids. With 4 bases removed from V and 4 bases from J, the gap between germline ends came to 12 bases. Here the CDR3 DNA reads TGCGCCAGCAGCGAGGGACATTCTAATCAGCCCCAGCATTTT. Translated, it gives CASSEGHSNQPQHF.